The clone carrying this T cell receptor (beta chain) was seen more than once but under ten times. The repertoire was sequenced with immunoSEQ multiplex PCR; TCRdb's copy has only in-frame clones and lacks some. The sample holds 150,000 to 170,000 clones, roughly four fifths seen once. The data originate from a study of blood T cell repertoires in COVID-19. This CDR3 is built from 12 residues. Germline CDR1 reads WSHSY; CDR2 reads SAAADI. J gave up 8 bases and V 6 bases, and 4 bases lay outside the gene matches. The receptor was derived from a woman aged 60-70 years with COVID-19, enrolled during active disease. What was sequenced was peripheral blood. The chain recombines TRBV10-2 with TRBJ1-2, with TRBD1 matching 9 bases. CDR3 residues: CASRTGGNGYTF. The DNA of the CDR3 is TGCGCCAGCAGAACAGGGGGCAACGGCTACACCTTC.